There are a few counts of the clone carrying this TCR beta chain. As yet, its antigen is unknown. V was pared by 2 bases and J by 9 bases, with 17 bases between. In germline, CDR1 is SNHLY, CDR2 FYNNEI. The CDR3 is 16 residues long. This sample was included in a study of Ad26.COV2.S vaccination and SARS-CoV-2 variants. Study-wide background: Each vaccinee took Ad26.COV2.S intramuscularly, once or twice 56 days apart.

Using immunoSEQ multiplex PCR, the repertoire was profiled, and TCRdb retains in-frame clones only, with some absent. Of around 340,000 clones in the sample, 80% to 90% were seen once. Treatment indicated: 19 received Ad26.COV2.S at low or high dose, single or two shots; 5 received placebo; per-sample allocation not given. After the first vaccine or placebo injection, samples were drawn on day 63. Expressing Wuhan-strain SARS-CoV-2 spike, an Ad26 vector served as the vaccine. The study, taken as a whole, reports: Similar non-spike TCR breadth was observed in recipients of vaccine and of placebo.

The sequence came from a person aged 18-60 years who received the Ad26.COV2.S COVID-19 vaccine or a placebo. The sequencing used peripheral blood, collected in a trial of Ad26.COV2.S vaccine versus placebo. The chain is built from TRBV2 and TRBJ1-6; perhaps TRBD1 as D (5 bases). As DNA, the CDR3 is TGTGCCAGCAGTGAATCGGGGGACGAGTACCTTTCACCCCTCCACTTT. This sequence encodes CASSESGDEYLSPLHF.